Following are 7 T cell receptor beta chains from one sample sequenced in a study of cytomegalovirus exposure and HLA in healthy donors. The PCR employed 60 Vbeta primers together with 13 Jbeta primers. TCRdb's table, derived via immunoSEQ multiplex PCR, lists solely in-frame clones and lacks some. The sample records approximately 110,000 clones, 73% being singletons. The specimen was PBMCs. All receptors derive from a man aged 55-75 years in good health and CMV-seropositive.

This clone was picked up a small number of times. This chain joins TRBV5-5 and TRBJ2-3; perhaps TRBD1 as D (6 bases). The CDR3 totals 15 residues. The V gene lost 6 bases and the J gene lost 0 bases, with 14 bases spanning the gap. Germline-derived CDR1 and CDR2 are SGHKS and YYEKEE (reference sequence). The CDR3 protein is CASTIQGSSTDTQYF. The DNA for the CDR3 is TGTGCCAGCACCATCCAGGGGAGTAGCACAGATACGCAGTATTTT.

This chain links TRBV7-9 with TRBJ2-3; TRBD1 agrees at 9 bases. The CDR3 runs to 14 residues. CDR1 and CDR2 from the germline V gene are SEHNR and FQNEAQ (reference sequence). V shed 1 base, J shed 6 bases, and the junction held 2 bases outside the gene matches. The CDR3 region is CASSLVQGADTQYF. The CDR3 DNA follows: TGTGCCAGCAGCTTAGTACAGGGGGCTGATACGCAGTATTTT.

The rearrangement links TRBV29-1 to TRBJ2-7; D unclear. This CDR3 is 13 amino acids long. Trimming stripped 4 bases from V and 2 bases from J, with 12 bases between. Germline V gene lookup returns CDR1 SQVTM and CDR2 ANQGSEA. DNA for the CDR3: TGCAGCGTTGTTAATCCTATGACCTACGAGCAGTACTTC. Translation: CSVVNPMTYEQYF.

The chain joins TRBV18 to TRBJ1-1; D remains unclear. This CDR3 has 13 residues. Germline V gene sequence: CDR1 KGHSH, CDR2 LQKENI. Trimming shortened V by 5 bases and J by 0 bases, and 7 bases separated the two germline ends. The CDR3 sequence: CASSGELNTEAFF. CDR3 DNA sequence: TGTGCCAGCTCAGGAGAATTGAACACTGAAGCTTTCTTT.

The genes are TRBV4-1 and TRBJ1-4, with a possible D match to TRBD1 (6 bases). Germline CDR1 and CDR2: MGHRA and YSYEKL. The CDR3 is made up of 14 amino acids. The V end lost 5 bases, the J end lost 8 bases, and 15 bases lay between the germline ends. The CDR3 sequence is CASSTRQVREKLFF. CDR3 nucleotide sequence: TGCGCCAGCAGCACCCGACAGGTACGAGAAAAACTGTTTTTT.

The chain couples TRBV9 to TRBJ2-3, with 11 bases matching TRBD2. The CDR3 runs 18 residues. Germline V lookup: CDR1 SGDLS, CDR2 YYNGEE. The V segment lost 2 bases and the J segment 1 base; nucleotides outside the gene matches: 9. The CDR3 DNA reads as TGTGCCAGCAGCGTCTCGACTAGCGGGATAGATGGCACAGATACGCAGTATTTT. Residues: CASSVSTSGIDGTDTQYF.

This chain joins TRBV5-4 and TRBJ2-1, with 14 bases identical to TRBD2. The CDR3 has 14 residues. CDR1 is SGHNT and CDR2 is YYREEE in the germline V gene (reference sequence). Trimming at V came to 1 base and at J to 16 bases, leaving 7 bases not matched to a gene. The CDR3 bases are TGTGCCAGCAGCTTGAGGACTAGCGGGGGGTTACGCTTCTTC. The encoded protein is CASSLRTSGGLRFF.